Listed below are T cell receptor beta chains from one sample, sequenced in a study of blood T cell repertoires in COVID-19. TCRdb's table, derived via immunoSEQ multiplex PCR, lists solely in-frame clones and lacks some. The data contain more than 300,000 clones, more than 90% of them seen just once; the ten biggest clones take up less than 20%. Sequenced input: PBMCs or T cells enriched from blood (not recorded which). Source of these receptors: a woman aged 30 to 39 who had recovered from COVID-19. The CDR3 runs from the conserved cysteine through the conserved F or W. The D gene is left open where the match is weak. Only some rows state a clone size, as once, few, many or a class for expanded clones.

clone size | J gene | V gene | D gene | CDR3 DNA | CDR3 protein
. | TRBJ1-5 | TRBV6-5 | . | TGTGCCAGCAGACAGGGCAATCAGCCCCAGCATTTT | CASRQGNQPQHF
. | TRBJ2-1 | TRBV18 | TRBD2 | TGTGCCAGCTCACCACTGGTAGCGGGAGAGCATGAGCAGTTCTTC | CASSPLVAGEHEQFF
. | TRBJ1-2 | TRBV13 | . | TGTGCCAGCAGCTTAGGCACGGCTAACTATGGCTACACCTTC | CASSLGTANYGYTF
. | TRBJ2-3 | TRBV3-1/TRBV3-2 | . | TGTGCCAGCATGGGGGCAAATACGCAGTATTTT | CASMGANTQYF
. | TRBJ2-5 | TRBV5-1 | TRBD1 | TGCGCCAGCAGCCAGACAGGGGCTGCGGGGACCCAGTACTTC | CASSQTGAAGTQYF
. | TRBJ2-1 | TRBV28 | TRBD2 | TGTGCCAGCAGTTTGACAAAGCGGGAGGGCTTTTACGGGGAGCAGTTCTTC | CASSLTKREGFYGEQFF
. | TRBJ2-7 | TRBV7-3 | . | TGTGCCAGCAGCTCGGGGGGCGGTGAGCAGTACTTC | CASSSGGGEQYF
. | TRBJ2-5 | TRBV5-1 | . | TGCGCCAGCAGCTTGTCACAGGACCACCAAGAGACCCAGTACTTC | CASSLSQDHQETQYF
. | TRBJ1-1 | TRBV5-1 | . | TGCGCCAGCAGCTTGACGGGGGAGAACACTGAAGCTTTCTTT | CASSLTGENTEAFF
. | TRBJ2-1 | TRBV7-3 | TRBD2 | TGTGCCAGCAGCTTAATAGCGGGAGGGTGGAATGAGCAGTTCTTC | CASSLIAGGWNEQFF
. | TRBJ2-7 | TRBV9 | TRBD2 | TGTGCCAGCAGCGTAGCCCCCACTAGCGGAATCTCCTACGAGCAGTACTTC | CASSVAPTSGISYEQYF
few | TRBJ2-1 | TRBV6-5 | TRBD2 | TGTGCCAGCAGTTACGTAGCGGGTCCCTACAATGAGCAGTTCTTC | CASSYVAGPYNEQFF
. | TRBJ2-1 | TRBV6-5 | TRBD2 | TGTGCCAGCAGTCTACTAGCGGGAGATAATGAGCAGTTCTTC | CASSLLAGDNEQFF
. | TRBJ1-3 | TRBV10-3 | . | TGTGCCATCAGTGAGTCCTACAGGGAGAACACCATATATTTT | CAISESYRENTIYF
. | TRBJ1-2 | TRBV19 | . | TGTGCCAGTAGTAGGGGCAGGGACTTCGATGGCTACACCTTC | CASSRGRDFDGYTF
. | TRBJ2-1 | TRBV7-3 | . | TGTGCCAGCAGCTTAAGCGGCAGCTCCTACAATGAGCAGTTCTTC | CASSLSGSSYNEQFF
. | TRBJ2-7 | TRBV30 | . | TGTGCCTGGAGGGGACTGACGACCTACGAGCAGTACTTC | CAWRGLTTYEQYF
. | TRBJ2-7 | TRBV10-3 | . | TGTGCCATCAGGTCTCCGGTCGGGAGCTCCTACGAGCAGTACTTC | CAIRSPVGSSYEQYF
. | TRBJ2-1 | TRBV7-3 | TRBD2 | TGTGCCAGCAGCTTACTAGCGGGGGGACACAACGAGCAGTTCTTC | CASSLLAGGHNEQFF
. | TRBJ2-1 | TRBV4-3 | . | TGCGCCAGCAGCCCTACCTCTAGCGCGTACAATGAGCAGTTCTTC | CASSPTSSAYNEQFF
. | TRBJ1-1 | TRBV5-4 | . | TGTGCCAGCAGCTTGGCCGGGCGGGGCCGCCTGAACACTGAAGCTTTCTTT | CASSLAGRGRLNTEAFF
. | TRBJ1-5 | TRBV19 | . | TGTGCCAGTAGTATAGCAGGCCTCCGAAGCAATCAGCCCCAGCATTTT | CASSIAGLRSNQPQHF
. | TRBJ2-7 | TRBV6-5 | TRBD1 | TGTGCCAGCAGCCAATTAGACAGGGACACCTACGAGCAGTACTTC | CASSQLDRDTYEQYF
. | TRBJ1-2 | TRBV7-9 | . | TGTGCCAGCAGCTTTTCGGGGGGTGGCTACACCTTC | CASSFSGGGYTF
. | TRBJ2-6 | TRBV6-2/TRBV6-3 | . | TGTGCCAGCAGTTACTTCCGCTCTGGGGCCAACGTCCTGACTTTC | CASSYFRSGANVLTF
. | TRBJ2-1 | TRBV9 | . | TGTGCCAGCAGCGTAGACGGGAGGGCAACAGGGGATGAGCAGTTCTTC | CASSVDGRATGDEQFF
. | TRBJ2-3 | TRBV2 | TRBD1 | TGTGCCAGCAGTATGGCGGACAGGGTAGATACGCAGTATTTT | CASSMADRVDTQYF
few | TRBJ2-1 | TRBV3-1/TRBV3-2 | . | TGTGCCAGCAGCCAAGATCGAGCGGTTCTTGGCAATGAGCAGTTCTTC | CASSQDRAVLGNEQFF
. | TRBJ2-7 | TRBV12-5 | TRBD2 | TGTGCTAGTGGTTTGATCCTAGCGGGAGACGGCCCATACGAGCAGTACTTC | CASGLILAGDGPYEQYF
. | TRBJ2-3 | TRBV4-3 | TRBD2 | TGCGCCAGCAGCCAAGCTGGACTAGCTGTTATGAGAGGAGATACGCAGTATTTT | CASSQAGLAVMRGDTQYF
. | TRBJ1-4 | TRBV4-3 | . | TGCGCCAGCAGCCAAGACGCTAACAGGGTTGAAAAACTGTTTTTT | CASSQDANRVEKLFF
. | TRBJ2-1 | TRBV6-2/TRBV6-3 | TRBD2 | TGTGCCAGCAGTCCCCTTTATGCGCGGGAGGGCCAGTCATACAATGAGCAGTTCTTC | CASSPLYAREGQSYNEQFF
. | TRBJ2-1 | TRBV7-3 | TRBD2 | TGTGCCAGCAGCCCTGGGTCCGGTCGGGGGGGAACTTACAATGAGCAGTTCTTC | CASSPGSGRGGTYNEQFF
. | TRBJ1-4 | TRBV5-6 | TRBD1 | TGTGCCAGCAGCATAACGACAGGGGGCATTGAAAAACTGTTTTTT | CASSITTGGIEKLFF
. | TRBJ2-3 | TRBV5-1 | TRBD2 | TGCGCCAGCAGCTTGGGTCGCCGGGCGGGAGTTGGAACAGATACGCAGTATTTT | CASSLGRRAGVGTDTQYF
once | TRBJ1-5 | TRBV28 | . | TGTGCCAGCAGCCCCCCCCATAGCAATCAGCCCCAGCATTTT | CASSPPHSNQPQHF
. | TRBJ2-5 | TRBV7-7 | . | TGTGCTAGCAGCTCCTCCCGGGATAGTATTGGAGAGACCCAGTACTTC | CASSSSRDSIGETQYF
once | TRBJ2-7 | TRBV7-8 | . | TGTGCCAGCAGCCCCTGGACGGGGAAAAGCTCCTACGAGCAGTACTTC | CASSPWTGKSSYEQYF
. | TRBJ2-5 | TRBV14 | . | TGTGCCAGCAGCCAAGGAGGCAGCCCCTGGGAAGAGACCCAGTACTTC | CASSQGGSPWEETQYF
. | TRBJ1-1 | TRBV7-2 | TRBD1 | TGTGCCTCCCGCGGAGGGGGCAGGACTGAAGCTTTCTTT | CASRGGGRTEAFF
. | TRBJ1-4 | TRBV28 | . | TGTGCCAGCAGGGGGGCAGCTGGAAGCACTAATGAAAAACTGTTTTTT | CASRGAAGSTNEKLFF
. | TRBJ1-6 | TRBV5-1 | . | TGCGCCAGCAGCTTGGGCCAGGGAAATTCACCCCTCCACTTT | CASSLGQGNSPLHF
. | TRBJ1-3 | TRBV28 | . | TGTGCCAGCAGTTCACAAGCATTGAGGTCTGGAAACACCATATATTTT | CASSSQALRSGNTIYF
. | TRBJ2-1 | TRBV7-2 | . | TGTGCCAGCAGCTCGACAAGACAGTCCTACAATGAGCAGTTCTTC | CASSSTRQSYNEQFF
. | TRBJ1-2 | TRBV7-2 | . | TGTGCCAGCAGCCCCCCCCCAATCTATGGCTACACCTTC | CASSPPPIYGYTF
. | TRBJ2-5 | TRBV7-6 | TRBD2 | TGTGCCAGCAGCTTAGCGGTTAGCGGGGGCCTACACCAAGAGACCCAGTACTTC | CASSLAVSGGLHQETQYF
. | TRBJ2-1 | TRBV18 | TRBD2 | TGTGCCAGCTCACCACTACTAGCGGGGACTCGGAGGTCCTACAATGAGCAGTTCTTC | CASSPLLAGTRRSYNEQFF